These 13 T cell receptor beta chains originate from one sample sequenced in a study of T-cell reconstitution after alpha-beta-depleted transplantation in children. Using unique molecular identifiers, the investigators prepared the TCRbeta library. MiXCR, run by TCRdb on the PCR reads, gives a single entry per CDR3 protein. There are 250,000 to 400,000 distinct CDR3 sequences in the sample; 20% to 30% occur only once, and 10% to 11% lies in the top ten. The source was PBMCs, mostly from graft donor cells, collected 180 days after TCRalphabeta/CD19-depleted stem cell transplant. The receptors stem from a male patient under 18 who had a stem cell transplant for acute lymphoblastic leukemia, so the T cells may come from the graft donor.

The sample holds a few counts of this clonotype. The V gene is TRBV7-6, the J gene TRBJ2-4; 8 nucleotides agree with TRBD1. There are 14 residues in the CDR3. Trimming cost V 5 bases and J 6 bases; bases outside gene matches: 6. Germline V lookup: CDR1 SGHVS, CDR2 FNYEAQ. Here the CDR3 DNA reads TGTGCCAGCAGCGTCGGACAGGGACGAAACATTCAGTACTTC. Amino acids: CASSVGQGRNIQYF. Variable domain in full (rest from reference TRBV7-6 and TRBJ2-4): GAGVSQSPRYKVTKRGQDVALRCDPISGHVSLYWYRQALGQGPEFLTYFNYEAQQDKSGLPNDRFSAERPEGSISTLTIQRTEQRDSAMYRCASSVGQGRNIQYFGAGTRLSVL.

The V call is TRBV7-6, the J call TRBJ1-6; D gene ambiguous. V was clipped by 0 bases and J by 6 bases, with 12 bases between them. The CDR3 has 16 residues. The germline V gene has CDR1 SGHVS and CDR2 FNYEAQ. CDR3 sequence: CASSLAGSRTNSPLHF. As DNA, the CDR3 is TGTGCCAGCAGCTTAGCGGGGTCACGAACTAATTCACCCCTCCACTTT. Full variable domain (missing parts from reference TRBV7-6 and TRBJ1-6): GAGVSQSPRYKVTKRGQDVALRCDPISGHVSLYWYRQALGQGPEFLTYFNYEAQQDKSGLPNDRFSAERPEGSISTLTIQRTEQRDSAMYRCASSLAGSRTNSPLHFGNGTRLTVT.

This clonotype came up a few times. The rearrangement links TRBV3-1 to TRBJ1-4; 7 nucleotides agree with TRBD1. The V segment lost 2 bases and the J segment 7 bases; nucleotides outside the gene matches: 7. Looked up from germline, CDR1 is LGHDT and CDR2 is YNNKEL (reference sequence). This CDR3 has 15 amino acids. The CDR3 protein is CASSQSGTVGEKLFF. In DNA, the CDR3 is TGTGCCAGCAGCCAATCCGGGACAGTCGGTGAAAAACTGTTTTTT. Combining the CDR3 with reference TRBV3-1 and TRBJ1-4 gives the whole variable domain DTAVSQTPKYLVTQMGNDKSIKCEQNLGHDTMYWYKQDSKKFLKIMFSYNNKELIINETVPNRFSPKSPDKAHLNLHINSLELGDSAVYFCASSQSGTVGEKLFFGSGTQLSVL.

The chain uses TRBV29-1 and TRBJ2-7; no definite D call. CDR3 length equals 14 residues. Germline lookup yields CDR1 SQVTM and CDR2 ANQGSEA. Trimming took 0 bases from V and 0 from J, leaving 9 bases between them. CDR3: CSVEDAADSYEQYF. The CDR3 DNA sequence: TGCAGCGTTGAAGATGCGGCGGACTCCTACGAGCAGTACTTC.

This clonotype turned up a few times. For the CDR3, the DNA is TGCGCCAGCAGCCAAGTTCGGAGCTCCTACGAGCAGTACTTC. It specifies CASSQVRSSYEQYF. This chain links TRBV4-1 with TRBJ2-7; D is uncertain. CDR1 MGHRA and CDR2 YSYEKL come from the germline V gene. The CDR3 has 14 residues. Trimming left V 1 base short and J 0 bases short, with 7 bases between.

This clonotype showed up many times. This chain uses TRBV5-1 with TRBJ2-3, with no clear D. Germline CDR1 and CDR2: SGHRS and YFSETQ. The CDR3 is 13 amino acids. V dropped 0 bases and J dropped 3 bases, with 5 bases sitting between them. The CDR3: CASSLDGTDTQYF. DNA for the CDR3: TGCGCCAGCAGCTTGGACGGAACAGATACGCAGTATTTT.

CDR3 sequence reads: CASSQAGLAGWGNEQFF. The CDR3 nucleotides are TGTGCCAGCAGCCAGGCCGGACTAGCGGGGTGGGGAAATGAGCAGTTCTTC. The chain carries TRBV3-1 and TRBJ2-1, with TRBD2 matching over 12 bases. The germline CDR1 and CDR2 sequences are LGHDT and YNNKEL (reference sequence). V gave up 3 bases and J gave up 7 bases; unmatched junction bases: 10. The CDR3 covers 17 residues.

The chain has TRBV6-5 and TRBJ2-6, with a possible D match to TRBD1 (5 bases). Germline CDR1 is MNHEY and CDR2 is SVGAGI. Trimming cost V 2 bases and J 1 base, with 6 bases left between them. CDR3 size: 15 residues. The CDR3 loop reads CASSYKGSGANVLTF. The CDR3 coding sequence is TGTGCCAGCAGTTACAAGGGGTCTGGGGCCAACGTCCTGACTTTC.

This clonotype was seen more than once but under ten times. The genes are TRBV30 and TRBJ2-7; D is perhaps TRBD2 (5 bases). Trimming removed 4 bases at V and 7 bases at J, with 20 bases between. This CDR3 has 14 amino acids. Germline CDR1 and CDR2: GTSNPN and SVGIG (reference sequence). DNA for the CDR3: TGTGCCTGGATCCCCGGTGGAGGATTGCGGGAGCAGTACTTC. This encodes CAWIPGGGLREQYF.

The J gene is TRBJ1-4, the V gene TRBV12-3 or TRBV12-4, with TRBD1 matching 9 bases. With V trimmed by 5 bases and J by 8 bases, 9 bases remained unmatched. The CDR3 runs to 15 residues. The CDR3 sequence: CASSIRTGVREKLFF. The CDR3, as DNA: TGTGCCAGCAGTATCAGGACAGGGGTGCGCGAAAAACTGTTTTTT.

This clonotype showed up just once. The V gene is TRBV5-5, the J gene TRBJ2-2, with 10 bases aligning to TRBD2. J lost 4 bases, V lost 4 bases, and 10 bases had no gene match. Per germline, CDR1 SGHKS and CDR2 YYEKEE (reference sequence). The CDR3 is 17 amino acids. CDR3 loop: CASSRGLAEAGTGELFF. CDR3 sequence (DNA): TGTGCCAGCAGCCGTGGACTAGCGGAAGCGGGCACCGGGGAGCTGTTTTTT.

The chain has TRBV3-1 and TRBJ2-3; 9 bases map to TRBD2. From germline, CDR1 is LGHDT and CDR2 YNNKEL (reference sequence). Trimming removed 5 bases from V and 0 bases from J; junction bases left unmatched: 6. This CDR3 spans 16 amino acids. Written as DNA, the CDR3 is TGTGCCAGCAGCGCCCGACTAGCGGAGAGCACAGATACGCAGTATTTT. Translated, it gives CASSARLAESTDTQYF.

This clonotype occurred many times. The chain links TRBV5-1 to TRBJ2-3; D could derive from TRBD1 or TRBD2 (5 bases each). CDR1 is SGHRS and CDR2 is YFSETQ in the germline V gene. Trimming left V 4 bases short and J 4 bases short, with 10 bases between. This CDR3 is built from 13 residues. The CDR3 bases are TGCGCCAGCAGCCCCGGGACCTCAGATACGCAGTATTTT. Amino acid sequence: CASSPGTSDTQYF.